This record covers a single T cell receptor (beta chain). Its target is unknown. The ends were cut back, 5 bases at V and 3 bases at J, with 11 bases in the middle. This CDR3 comprises 15 residues. From germline, CDR1 is SGHTA and CDR2 FQGNSA. Primers included in the PCR were 60 Vbeta and 13 Jbeta primers. Using immunoSEQ multiplex PCR, the repertoire was profiled, and TCRdb retains in-frame clones only, with some absent. The sample shows roughly 170,000 clones, less than 90% of them seen only once. The sample is drawn from a study of cytomegalovirus exposure and HLA in healthy donors. Study-wide results and limits: Overall, approximately 180 TCR beta chains were annotated as cytomegalovirus-associated. The likely explanation for a cluster of highly shared sequence variants was sequencing artifact.

The V and J genes are TRBV7-2 and TRBJ1-6, with D maybe TRBD1 (6 bases). The sequencing sample was made of PBMCs. The clonotype comes from a man aged 50 to 60 in good health and CMV-seronegative. The CDR3 DNA is TGTGCCAGCAGCGTACAGGGAAACTATAATTCACCCCTCCACTTT. Protein product: CASSVQGNYNSPLHF.